What follows are 25 T cell receptor beta chains derived from one specimen sequenced in a study of cytomegalovirus exposure and HLA in healthy donors. 13 Jbeta primers and 60 Vbeta primers were used for the PCR. Only in-frame clones appear in the TCRdb table, and some are missing; sequencing was by immunoSEQ multiplex PCR. Its table lists 150,000 to 200,000 clones. The sample comprised PBMCs. All receptors derive from a woman between 18 and 29 years old in good health and CMV-seropositive.

The chain couples TRBV7-8 to TRBJ1-2, with TRBD1 as a possible D gene (5 bases). Germline CDR1 is SGHVS and CDR2 is FQNEAQ. This CDR3 is 13 amino acids long. V lost 5 bases, J lost 7 bases, and 14 bases lay in between. The CDR3 bases are TGTGCCAGCAGCCTCCGCGGGGGATCTGGCTACACCTTC. This gives the protein CASSLRGGSGYTF.

The rearrangement joins TRBV5-4 to TRBJ2-2; 12 nucleotides match TRBD2. Trimming removed 3 bases from V and 7 bases from J; junction bases left unmatched: 1. CDR3 length: 14 residues. CDR1 and CDR2 from the germline V gene are SGHNT and YYREEE (reference sequence). The CDR3 spells CASSSSGRGGELFF. CDR3 nucleotides: TGTGCCAGCAGCTCTAGCGGGAGGGGCGGGGAGCTGTTTTTT.

CDR3 in amino acids: CSAETGVNYGYTF. The CDR3 DNA sequence: TGCAGCGCGGAGACAGGGGTGAACTATGGCTACACCTTC. The chain carries TRBV29-1 and TRBJ1-2; the match to TRBD1 covers 8 bases. The V and J ends lost 7 bases and 2 bases, in that order; junction bases with no gene match: 6. Germline V lookup: CDR1 SQVTM, CDR2 ANQGSEA. The CDR3 has 13 amino acids.

This chain uses TRBV10-3 with TRBJ2-7, with D tentatively TRBD1 (6 bases). The CDR3 contains 16 residues. CDR1 and CDR2 from the germline V gene are ENHRY and SYGVKD. V was shortened by 7 bases and J by 2 bases, with 21 bases between the two germline ends. The CDR3 region has the DNA TGTGCCATCAAAGTAACCGGGACACAGAATACCTACGAGCAGTACTTC. It yields the protein CAIKVTGTQNTYEQYF.

The chain links TRBV5-1 to TRBJ1-3; D perhaps matches TRBD1 (5 bases). CDR3 size: 12 residues. V was clipped by 4 bases and J by 8 bases, with 10 bases between them. Per the germline V gene, CDR1 is SGHRS and CDR2 is YFSETQ. The CDR3 sequence is CASSPPGDTIYF. DNA of the CDR3: TGCGCCAGCAGCCCCCCGGGGGACACCATATATTTT.

The V call is TRBV6-1, the J call TRBJ2-7, with a possible D match to TRBD1 (5 bases). CDR3 length: 15 residues. Between the trimmed V and J ends, which lost 8 bases and 2 bases, there was a span of 19 bases. The germline gives CDR1 MNHNS, CDR2 SASEGT. The CDR3 bases are TGTGCCAGCGGGGCGGCATCGACACTAACCTACGAGCAGTACTTC. The encoded protein is CASGAASTLTYEQYF.

The rearrangement links TRBV10-3 to TRBJ2-4; 16 bases fit TRBD2. Germline V CDR1 and CDR2: ENHRY, SYGVKD. This CDR3 is built from 14 residues. The J segment lost 9 bases and the V segment lost 10 bases, leaving 6 bases of the junction unmatched. In DNA, the CDR3 is TGTGCCACGGGACTAGCGGGGGGGCAGGGCATTCAGTACTTC. Translated: CATGLAGGQGIQYF.

The V gene is TRBV6-5, the J gene TRBJ2-7; tentative D call: TRBD1 (5 bases). Trimming left V 11 bases short and J 2 bases short, with 16 bases between. Germline V gives CDR1 MNHEY, CDR2 SVGAGI. This CDR3 has 13 residues. As DNA, the CDR3 is TGTGCCTCCCAGCCCACAGGCCCCTACGAGCAGTACTTC. Residues: CASQPTGPYEQYF.

The rearrangement joins TRBV19 to TRBJ2-7; 10 bases are shared with TRBD1. V shed 6 bases and J 1 base; nucleotides not matched to a gene: 6. The germline V gene encodes CDR1 LNHDA and CDR2 SQIVND (reference sequence). The CDR3 is made up of 15 amino acids. CDR3 nucleotides: TGTGCCAGTAGCCTCCGGACAGGGGGATCCTACGAGCAGTACTTC. It yields the protein CASSLRTGGSYEQYF.

This sequence joins TRBV6-5 and TRBJ1-1; D uncertain. CDR1 MNHEY and CDR2 SVGAGI come from the germline V gene. The length of the CDR3 is 13 residues. V dropped 4 bases and J dropped 3 bases, with 9 bases sitting between them. The DNA of the CDR3 is TGTGCCAGCAGTTTCGACGGGTACACTGAAGCTTTCTTT. It translates to CASSFDGYTEAFF.

The rearrangement links TRBV20-1 to TRBJ2-5, with D unclear. This CDR3 is built from 11 residues. V was cut by 2 bases and J by 5 bases, with 6 bases left in between. CDR1 and CDR2 from the germline V gene are DFQATT and SNEGSKA (reference sequence). Here the CDR3 DNA reads TGCAGTGCTAGATCGCGGGAGACCCAGTACTTC. The encoded protein is CSARSRETQYF.

The rearrangement uses TRBV11-3 and TRBJ1-3, with 9 bases matching TRBD1. CDR1 is SGHNT, CDR2 YENEEA, per germline. The CDR3 spans 17 residues. The ends lost 5 bases at V and 0 bases at J; junction bases unmatched: 8. CDR3 in DNA: TGTGCCAGCAGCCTTCTTGGGACAGGGCTCTCTGGAAACACCATATATTTT. This sequence encodes CASSLLGTGLSGNTIYF.

V gene TRBV29-1 combines with J gene TRBJ1-4; tentative D call: TRBD1 (5 bases). The germline CDR1 and CDR2 sequences are SQVTM and ANQGSEA. The CDR3 covers 14 residues. V gave up 6 bases and J gave up 0 bases, with 11 bases separating them. The CDR3 nucleotides are TGCAGCGTCCGAGGAGGGGCAACTAATGAAAAACTGTTTTTT. Its protein product is CSVRGGATNEKLFF. The full variable domain, its missing parts supplied by reference TRBV29-1 and TRBJ1-4, is SAVISQKPSRDICQRGTSLTIQCQVDSQVTMMFWYRQQPGQSLTLIATANQGSEATYESGFVIDKFPISRPNLTFSTLTVSNMSPEDSSIYLCSVRGGATNEKLFFGSGTQLSVL.

The CDR3 region is CASSVGGRGTEAFF. The CDR3 coding sequence is TGTGCCAGCAGCGTAGGTGGTCGAGGGACTGAAGCTTTCTTT. This rearrangement joins TRBV9 to TRBJ1-1; D is undetermined. The length of the CDR3 is 14 residues. Germline V gives CDR1 SGDLS, CDR2 YYNGEE. V was clipped by 0 bases and J by 5 bases, with 11 bases between them.

The rearrangement uses TRBV7-9 and TRBJ1-1; D not resolved. Looked up from germline, CDR1 is SEHNR and CDR2 is FQNEAQ (reference sequence). This CDR3 region has 14 residues. With 5 bases removed from V and 4 bases from J, the gap between germline ends came to 14 bases. CDR3 DNA sequence: TGTGCCAGCAGCGCCCTCTTTCGGGGCACTGAAGCTTTCTTT. Its protein is CASSALFRGTEAFF. Combining the CDR3 with reference TRBV7-9 and TRBJ1-1 gives the whole variable domain DTGVSQNPRHKITKRGQNVTFRCDPISEHNRLYWYRQTLGQGPEFLTYFQNEAQLEKSRLLSDRFSAERPKGSFSTLEIQRTEQGDSAMYLCASSALFRGTEAFFGQGTRLTVV.

This chain connects TRBV25-1 to TRBJ2-7; TRBD2 might be the D (5 bases). The germline CDR1 and CDR2 sequences are MGHDK and SYGVNS. V was clipped by 3 bases and J by 6 bases, with 9 bases between them. The CDR3 extends over 12 amino acids. CDR3 residues: CASSEFRGEQYF. In DNA form, the CDR3 reads TGTGCCAGCAGTGAGTTTCGGGGCGAGCAGTACTTC.

The chain has TRBV7-8 and TRBJ1-3, with D perhaps matching TRBD1 (5 bases). The germline V gene has CDR1 SGHVS and CDR2 FQNEAQ. This CDR3 spans 15 amino acids. V lost 5 bases to trimming and J lost 0 bases, with 11 bases between them. The CDR3 DNA follows: TGTGCCAGCAGCCCGGACATCCGCTCTGGAAACACCATATATTTT. Protein sequence: CASSPDIRSGNTIYF.

The chain combines TRBV4-3 with TRBJ2-7, with TRBD1 as a possible D gene (6 bases). The CDR3 runs to 16 residues. The V gene's germline CDR1 is LGHNA and CDR2 YSLEER. V lost 3 bases and J lost 0, with 15 bases in between. This chain's CDR3 is CASSQGDTAFSYEQYF. The CDR3 nucleotides are TGCGCCAGCAGCCAGGGGGACACAGCCTTCTCCTACGAGCAGTACTTC.

The gene calls are TRBV7-8 and TRBJ1-2; 9 nucleotides align to TRBD1. The V gene's germline CDR1 is SGHVS and CDR2 FQNEAQ. The trim removed 3 bases at V and 4 bases at J, leaving 6 bases unmatched. The CDR3 extends over 15 amino acids. The CDR3 loop is CASSFRTGASYGYTF. The DNA of the CDR3 is TGTGCCAGCAGCTTTAGGACAGGGGCTAGCTATGGCTACACCTTC.

The chain recombines TRBV4-1 with TRBJ2-3, with 12 bases lining up with TRBD2. The V gene end was trimmed by 4 bases and the J gene end by 0 bases; junction bases not matched to a gene: 5. The CDR3 runs to 17 residues. The germline V gene encodes CDR1 MGHRA and CDR2 YSYEKL. In nucleotides, the CDR3 is TGCGCCAGCAGCCTATCCGGACTAGCGGGGAGCACAGATACGCAGTATTTT. Encoded protein: CASSLSGLAGSTDTQYF.

The chain joins TRBV14 to TRBJ1-2; D ambiguous. The CDR3 is 13 residues long. The germline V gene encodes CDR1 SGHDN and CDR2 FVKESK. V gave up 6 bases and J gave up 9 bases, with 17 bases separating them. The CDR3 protein is CASSRLDGESYTF. The CDR3 region has the DNA TGTGCCAGCAGTCGTCTAGACGGGGAAAGCTACACCTTC. The entire variable domain, with the rest obtained from reference TRBV14 and TRBJ1-2, is as follows: EAGVTQFPSHSVIEKGQTVTLRCDPISGHDNLYWYRRVMGKEIKFLLHFVKESKQDESGMPNNRFLAERTGGTYSTLKVQPAELEDSGVYFCASSRLDGESYTFGSGTRLTVV.

This sequence joins TRBV6-5 and TRBJ2-5, with D perhaps matching TRBD1 (6 bases). This CDR3 contains 14 residues. Trimming cost V 7 bases and J 8 bases, with 20 bases left between them. Germline values: CDR1 MNHEY, CDR2 SVGAGI. The CDR3 DNA follows: TGTGCCAGCAACACAGGGTCCCCCACAAAAACCCAGTACTTC. Translation gives CASNTGSPTKTQYF.

V gene TRBV11-2 combines with J gene TRBJ2-5, with D possibly matching TRBD1 (6 bases). The end of the DNA fits TRBJ2-7 better, so the J call may be wrong. The CDR3 has 16 residues. Germline V gene lookup returns CDR1 SGHAT and CDR2 FQNNGV. CDR3 nucleotides: TGTGCCAGCAGCTTAGAAGGTCCACTAGGGGGTCACGAGCAGTACTTC. Translation gives CASSLEGPLGGHEQYF.

The chain links TRBV18 to TRBJ2-1; perhaps TRBD2 as D (6 bases). The germline V and J ends were trimmed by 3 bases and 0 bases, with 12 bases remaining between them. This CDR3 region has 16 residues. Germline CDR1 and CDR2: KGHSH and LQKENI. DNA of the CDR3: TGTGCCAGCTCACCTGGACTATCAGACTCCTACAATGAGCAGTTCTTC. It codes for CASSPGLSDSYNEQFF.

The gene calls are TRBV30 and TRBJ2-5, with 11 bases that match TRBD2. Germline V gene data show CDR1 as GTSNPN and CDR2 as SVGIG (reference sequence). V was clipped by 3 bases and J by 0 bases; unmatched bases: 6. This CDR3 has 16 amino acids. The CDR3 loop reads CAWRFGTSGYQETQYF. CDR3 sequence (DNA): TGTGCCTGGAGGTTCGGGACTAGCGGATACCAAGAGACCCAGTACTTC.